The entry below describes one T cell receptor (beta chain). Its antigen is still unknown. This record belongs to a study of identifying expanded T cells in peripheral blood. Notes on the study in general: Over approximately two and four weeks, about 15 and 19 clones changed, versus roughly 1.1 between replicates. Roughly two-week clone count variance significantly increased as total template count grew.

Assay: immunoSEQ multiplex PCR; the TCRdb copy retains only in-frame clones and omits some. The data contain 100,000 or so clones, 80% to 90% of them seen just once; the ten biggest clones take up over 15%. Between the trimmed V and J ends, which lost 0 bases and 8 bases, there was a span of 15 bases. The V gene's germline CDR1 is SGDLS and CDR2 YYNGEE. The length of the CDR3 is 15 residues. No infections or other immune events were documented during collection. Sequencing was performed on blood. The J gene is TRBJ2-4, the V gene TRBV9; tentative D call: TRBD2 (5 bases). This sequence was found in a person between 18 and 75 years old in good health. This CDR3 is CASSVEGNDGDIQYF. The CDR3 nucleotides read TGTGCCAGCAGCGTAGAAGGCAACGACGGGGACATTCAGTACTTC.